Only a few counts were recorded for the clone carrying this TCR beta chain. The sample originates from a study of response to subunit inactivated influenza vaccine. Each CDR3 protein is one row after TCRdb ran MiXCR on the RT-PCR reads. The table shows roughly 760,000 distinct CDR3 sequences, with 21% occurring only once. This CDR3 comprises 12 residues. The V gene's germline CDR1 is SGHAT and CDR2 FQNNGV. Trimming took off 4 bases at V and 15 bases at J, with 16 bases between the two ends. The starting material was PBMCs from blood, obtained 4 to 6 days after vaccination. The chain has TRBV11-2 and TRBJ2-1; perhaps TRBD2 as D (6 bases). This TCR was recovered from a middle-aged man who received an inactivated influenza vaccine. The DNA for the CDR3 is TGTGCCAGCAGCTCAAGCGGGCCGTCGCGGTTCTTC. Its protein is CASSSSGPSRFF.